The clone carrying this T cell receptor (beta chain) turned up a few times. Its antigen is undetermined. The use of a sample-barcoded 5' primer and a J-beta primer mix characterized a second PCR of about 6 to 12 cycles. Via MiXCR, TCRdb re-called the 5' RACE reads, giving one row per CDR3 protein. Of 500,000 to 700,000 distinct CDR3 sequences detected, around 31% appear once; the ten largest clones hold around 14%. This specimen comes from a study of blood T cells in healthy people across ages. Study summary: Through template switching, about one barcoded beta molecule was captured per two T cells, as measured in model experiments.

General study results and limits: Diversity of TCR beta per million T cells declined in a roughly linear way with age.

The specimen was blood. The sequence derives from a woman older than 75 in good health.

CDR3 sequence: CASRYSGTGNQPQHF. CDR3 bases: TGTGCCAGCCGATACTCCGGGACAGGCAATCAGCCCCAGCATTTT. This chain joins TRBV6-5 and TRBJ1-5; TRBD1 aligns across 7 bases. This CDR3 is 15 amino acids long. The V and J ends lost 8 bases and 2 bases, in that order; junction bases with no gene match: 9. Germline V lookup: CDR1 MNHEY, CDR2 SVGAGI.